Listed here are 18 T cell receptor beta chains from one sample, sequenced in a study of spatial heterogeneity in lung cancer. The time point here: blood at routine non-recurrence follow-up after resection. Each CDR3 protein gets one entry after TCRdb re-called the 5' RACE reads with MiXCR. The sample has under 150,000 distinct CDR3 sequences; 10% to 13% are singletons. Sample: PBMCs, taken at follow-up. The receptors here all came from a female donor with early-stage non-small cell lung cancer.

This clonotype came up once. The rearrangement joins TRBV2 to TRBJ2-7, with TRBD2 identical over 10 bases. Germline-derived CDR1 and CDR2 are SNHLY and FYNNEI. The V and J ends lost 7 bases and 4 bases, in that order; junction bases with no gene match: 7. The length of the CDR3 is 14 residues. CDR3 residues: CASTRTSGDYEQYF. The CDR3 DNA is TGTGCCAGCACTAGGACTAGCGGCGATTACGAGCAGTACTTC.

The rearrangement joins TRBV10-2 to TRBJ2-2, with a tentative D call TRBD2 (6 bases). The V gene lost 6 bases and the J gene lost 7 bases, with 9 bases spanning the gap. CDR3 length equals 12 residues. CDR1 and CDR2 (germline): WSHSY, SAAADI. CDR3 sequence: CASSPTSGELFF. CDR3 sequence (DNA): TGCGCCAGCAGCCCGACTAGCGGGGAGCTGTTTTTT.

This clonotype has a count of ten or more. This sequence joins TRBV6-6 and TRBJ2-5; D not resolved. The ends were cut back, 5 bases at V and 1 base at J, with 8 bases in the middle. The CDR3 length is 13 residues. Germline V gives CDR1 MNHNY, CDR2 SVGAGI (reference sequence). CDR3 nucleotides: TGTGCCAGCAGTGCGACTGGCCAAGAGACCCAGTACTTC. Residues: CASSATGQETQYF.

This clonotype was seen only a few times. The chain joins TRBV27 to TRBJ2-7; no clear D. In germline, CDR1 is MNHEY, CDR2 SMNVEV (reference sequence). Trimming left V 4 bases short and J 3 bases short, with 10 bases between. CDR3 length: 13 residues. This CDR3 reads CASSYSLYYEQYF. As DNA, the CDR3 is TGTGCCAGCAGTTACTCACTCTACTACGAGCAGTACTTC.

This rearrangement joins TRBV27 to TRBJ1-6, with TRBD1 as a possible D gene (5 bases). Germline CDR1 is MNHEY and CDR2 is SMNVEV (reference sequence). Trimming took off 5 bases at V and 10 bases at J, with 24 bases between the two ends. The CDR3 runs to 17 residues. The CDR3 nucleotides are TGTGCCAGCAGTGCCCAGCCTCCAAGGGGAGGTTGGTCACCCCTCCACTTT. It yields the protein CASSAQPPRGGWSPLHF.

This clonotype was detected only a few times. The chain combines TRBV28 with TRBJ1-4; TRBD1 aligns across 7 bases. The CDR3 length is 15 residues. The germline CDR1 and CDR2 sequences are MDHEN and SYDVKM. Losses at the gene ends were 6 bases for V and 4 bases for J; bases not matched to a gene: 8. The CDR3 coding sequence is TGTGCCAGCAGGTACCGGACAGGCATTAATGAAAAACTGTTTTTT. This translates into CASRYRTGINEKLFF.

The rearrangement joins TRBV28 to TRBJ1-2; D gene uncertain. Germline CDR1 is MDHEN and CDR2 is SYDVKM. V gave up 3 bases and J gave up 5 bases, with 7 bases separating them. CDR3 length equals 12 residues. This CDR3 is CASSFDGYGYTF. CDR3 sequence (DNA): TGTGCCAGCAGTTTCGACGGATATGGCTACACCTTC.

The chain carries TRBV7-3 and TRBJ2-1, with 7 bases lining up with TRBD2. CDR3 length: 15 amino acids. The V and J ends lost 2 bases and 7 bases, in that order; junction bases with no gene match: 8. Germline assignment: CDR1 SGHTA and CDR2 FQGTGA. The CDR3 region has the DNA TGTGCCAGCAGCTTATCGGCAGTCGGGGGGAATGAGCAGTTCTTC. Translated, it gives CASSLSAVGGNEQFF. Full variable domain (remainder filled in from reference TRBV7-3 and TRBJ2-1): GAGVSQTPSNKVTEKGKYVELRCDPISGHTALYWYRQSLGQGPEFLIYFQGTGAADDSGLPNDRFFAVRPEGSVSTLKIQRTERGDSAVYLCASSLSAVGGNEQFFGPGTRLTVL.

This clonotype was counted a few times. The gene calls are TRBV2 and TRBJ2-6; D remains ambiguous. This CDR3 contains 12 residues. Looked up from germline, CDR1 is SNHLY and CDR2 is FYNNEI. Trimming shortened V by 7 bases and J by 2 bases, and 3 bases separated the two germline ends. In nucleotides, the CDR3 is TGTGCCAGCAACGCTGGGGCCAACGTCCTGACTTTC. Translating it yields CASNAGANVLTF.

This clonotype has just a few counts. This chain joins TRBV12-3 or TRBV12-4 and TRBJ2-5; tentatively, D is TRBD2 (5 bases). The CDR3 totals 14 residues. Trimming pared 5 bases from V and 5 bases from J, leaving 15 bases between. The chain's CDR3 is CASSPSLVRETQYF. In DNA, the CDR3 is TGTGCCAGCAGTCCGTCACTAGTGAGGGAGACCCAGTACTTC.

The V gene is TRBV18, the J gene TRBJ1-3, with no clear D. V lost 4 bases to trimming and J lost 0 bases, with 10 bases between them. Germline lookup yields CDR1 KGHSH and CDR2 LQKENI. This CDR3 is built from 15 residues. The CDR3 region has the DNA TGTGCCAGCTCACAAGTTGGAGACTCTGGAAACACCATATATTTT. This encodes CASSQVGDSGNTIYF. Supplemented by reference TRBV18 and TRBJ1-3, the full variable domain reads NAGVMQNPRHLVRRRGQEARLRCSPMKGHSHVYWYRQLPEEGLKFMVYLQKENIIDESGMPKERFSAEFPKEGPSILRIQQVVRGDSAAYFCASSQVGDSGNTIYFGEGSWLTVV.

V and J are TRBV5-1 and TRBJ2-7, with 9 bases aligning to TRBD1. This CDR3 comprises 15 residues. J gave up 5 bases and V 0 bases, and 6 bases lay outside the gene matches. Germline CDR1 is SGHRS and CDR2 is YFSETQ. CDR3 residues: CASSLAPGQGHEQYF. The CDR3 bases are TGCGCCAGCAGCTTGGCACCGGGACAGGGCCACGAGCAGTACTTC.

CDR3 nucleotides: TGCAGTGCCAGCTGGACTAGCGGGGGGGATACGCAGTATTTT. Translating gives CSASWTSGGDTQYF. The rearrangement joins TRBV20-1 to TRBJ2-3, with TRBD2 matching over 14 bases. Germline V gene sequence: CDR1 DFQATT, CDR2 SNEGSKA (reference sequence). The CDR3 is made up of 14 amino acids. V shed 6 bases, J shed 6 bases, and the junction held 5 bases outside the gene matches.

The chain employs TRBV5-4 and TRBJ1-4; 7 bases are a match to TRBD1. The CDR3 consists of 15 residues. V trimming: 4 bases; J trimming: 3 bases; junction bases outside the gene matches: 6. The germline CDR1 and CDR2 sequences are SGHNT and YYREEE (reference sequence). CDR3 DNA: TGTGCCAGCAGCCCGGGGGGGACAGCTAATGAAAAACTGTTTTTT. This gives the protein CASSPGGTANEKLFF.

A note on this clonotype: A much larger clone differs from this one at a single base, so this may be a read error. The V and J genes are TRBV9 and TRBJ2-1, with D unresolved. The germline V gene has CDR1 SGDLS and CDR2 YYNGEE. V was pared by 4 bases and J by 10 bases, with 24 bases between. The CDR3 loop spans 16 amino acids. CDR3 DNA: TGTGCCAGCAGCCCGAGGTCGGACCAAAGCACCTGGGAGCAGTTCTTC. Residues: CASSPRSDQSTWEQFF.

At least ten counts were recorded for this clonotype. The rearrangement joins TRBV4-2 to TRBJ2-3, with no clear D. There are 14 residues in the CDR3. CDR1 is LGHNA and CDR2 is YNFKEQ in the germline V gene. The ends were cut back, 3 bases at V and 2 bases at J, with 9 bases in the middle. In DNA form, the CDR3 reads TGTGCCAGCAGCCAGGTGGATTTCACAGATACGCAGTATTTT. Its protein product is CASSQVDFTDTQYF.

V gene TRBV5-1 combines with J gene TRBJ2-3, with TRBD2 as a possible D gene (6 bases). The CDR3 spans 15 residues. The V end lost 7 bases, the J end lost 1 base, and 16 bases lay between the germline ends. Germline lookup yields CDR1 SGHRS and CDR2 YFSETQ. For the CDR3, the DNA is TGCGCCAGCGCCAACCCGGAGGGCCGCACAGATACGCAGTATTTT. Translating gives CASANPEGRTDTQYF.

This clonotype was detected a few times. In nucleotides, the CDR3 is TGTGCCAGCTCACCTCGGAGGGGTACTGGGGCCAACGTCCTGACTTTC. Translated: CASSPRRGTGANVLTF. This chain joins TRBV18 and TRBJ2-6; possibly TRBD2 for D (6 bases). This CDR3 comprises 16 residues. CDR1 and CDR2 from the germline V gene are KGHSH and LQKENI. The ends were cut back, 3 bases at V and 2 bases at J, with 11 bases in the middle.